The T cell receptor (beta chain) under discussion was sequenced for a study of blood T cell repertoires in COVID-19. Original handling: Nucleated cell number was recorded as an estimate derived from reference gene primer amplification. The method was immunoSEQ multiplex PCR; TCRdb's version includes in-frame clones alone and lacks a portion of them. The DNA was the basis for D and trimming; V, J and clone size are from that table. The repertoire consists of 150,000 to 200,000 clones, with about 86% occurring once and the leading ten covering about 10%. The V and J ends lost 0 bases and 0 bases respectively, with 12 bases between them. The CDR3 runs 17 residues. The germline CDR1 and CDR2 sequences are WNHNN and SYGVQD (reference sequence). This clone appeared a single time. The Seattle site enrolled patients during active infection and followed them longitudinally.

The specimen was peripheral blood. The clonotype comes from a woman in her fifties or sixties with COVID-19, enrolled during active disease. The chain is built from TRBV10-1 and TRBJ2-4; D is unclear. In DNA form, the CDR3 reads TGCGCCAGCAGTGAGTCGCCCCCCTTTAGAGCCAAAAACATTCAGTACTTC. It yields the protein CASSESPPFRAKNIQYF.